This T cell receptor beta chain emerged from a study of cytomegalovirus exposure and HLA in healthy donors. General observations from the study: A later analysis found most CMV-associated TCR beta chains apparently HLA-restricted.

The PCR used 60 Vbeta and 13 Jbeta primers. Using immunoSEQ multiplex PCR, the repertoire was profiled, and TCRdb retains in-frame clones only, with some absent. Altogether 130,000 or so clones are present, 70% to 85% being singletons, with the ten largest covering around 3%. About this clone: Its antigen is as yet unknown.

Specimen: PBMCs. The receptor was derived from a woman aged 18-29 years in good health and CMV-seropositive.

The CDR3 region is CASNSPDRSYNSPLHF. The CDR3 DNA reads TGTGCCAGCAATTCCCCTGACAGGTCCTATAATTCACCCCTCCACTTT. The V call is TRBV6-6, the J call TRBJ1-6, with D possibly being TRBD1 (6 bases). The ends were cut back, 7 bases at V and 1 base at J, with 14 bases in the middle. The CDR3 is 16 residues long. CDR1 MNHNY and CDR2 SVGAGI come from the germline V gene (reference sequence).